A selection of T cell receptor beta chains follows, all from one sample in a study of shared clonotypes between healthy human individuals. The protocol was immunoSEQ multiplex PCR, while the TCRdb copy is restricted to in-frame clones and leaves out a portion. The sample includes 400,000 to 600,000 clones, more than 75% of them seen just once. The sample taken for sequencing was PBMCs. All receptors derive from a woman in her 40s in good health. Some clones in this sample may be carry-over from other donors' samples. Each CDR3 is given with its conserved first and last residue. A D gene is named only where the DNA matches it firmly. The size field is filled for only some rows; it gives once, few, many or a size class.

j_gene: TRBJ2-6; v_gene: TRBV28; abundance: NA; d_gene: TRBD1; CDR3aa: CASSLTGTGVPGANVLTF; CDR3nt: TGTGCCAGCAGTTTGACTGGGACAGGGGTTCCCGGGGCCAACGTCCTGACTTTC
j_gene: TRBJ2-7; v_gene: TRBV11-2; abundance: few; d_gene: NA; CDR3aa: CASSLGRGISRYEQYF; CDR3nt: TGTGCCAGCAGCTTAGGGAGGGGAATATCCCGGTACGAGCAGTACTTC
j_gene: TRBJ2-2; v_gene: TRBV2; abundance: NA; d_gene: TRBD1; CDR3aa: CASIGQARTGELFF; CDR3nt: TGTGCCAGCATAGGACAGGCGCGCACCGGGGAGCTGTTTTTT
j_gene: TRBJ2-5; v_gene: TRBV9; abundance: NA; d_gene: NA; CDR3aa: CARLLAYQETQYF; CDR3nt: TGTGCCAGATTATTAGCGTACCAAGAGACCCAGTACTTC
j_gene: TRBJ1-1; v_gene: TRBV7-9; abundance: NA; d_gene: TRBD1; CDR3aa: CASSLFGTGDTEAFF; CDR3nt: TGTGCCAGCAGCTTATTTGGGACAGGGGACACTGAAGCTTTCTTT
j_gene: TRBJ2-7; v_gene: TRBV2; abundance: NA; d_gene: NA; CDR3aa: CASSEGLSIYEQYF; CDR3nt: TGTGCCAGCAGTGAAGGGCTATCAATCTACGAGCAGTACTTC
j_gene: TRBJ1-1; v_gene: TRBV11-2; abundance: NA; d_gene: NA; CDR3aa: CASSRGLRTEAFF; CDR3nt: TGTGCCAGCAGCCGGGGATTGCGGACTGAAGCTTTCTTT
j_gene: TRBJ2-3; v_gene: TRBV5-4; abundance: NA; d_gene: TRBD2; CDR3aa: CASSPGLAGGRDTQYF; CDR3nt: TGTGCCAGCAGCCCGGGACTAGCGGGAGGACGCGATACGCAGTATTTT
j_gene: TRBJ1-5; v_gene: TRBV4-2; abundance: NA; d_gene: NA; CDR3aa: CASSQEPDQPQHF; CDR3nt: TGTGCCAGCAGCCAGGAACCAGATCAGCCCCAGCATTTT
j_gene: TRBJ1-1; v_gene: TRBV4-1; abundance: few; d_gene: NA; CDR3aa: CASSQRTDPSTEAFF; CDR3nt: TGCGCCAGCAGCCAAAGGACAGACCCGAGCACTGAAGCTTTCTTT
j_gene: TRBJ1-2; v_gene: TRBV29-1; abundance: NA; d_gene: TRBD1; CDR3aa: CSVEDGGQGLRLGYTF; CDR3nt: TGCAGCGTTGAAGATGGGGGACAGGGTTTACGTTTGGGCTACACCTTC
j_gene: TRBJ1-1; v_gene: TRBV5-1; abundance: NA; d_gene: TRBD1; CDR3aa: CASSGQGSTEAFF; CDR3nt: TGCGCCAGCTCCGGACAGGGGTCCACTGAAGCTTTCTTT
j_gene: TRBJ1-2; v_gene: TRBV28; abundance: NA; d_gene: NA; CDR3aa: CASSFPGQLNYGYTF; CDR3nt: TGTGCCAGCAGTTTCCCAGGTCAGCTAAACTATGGCTACACCTTC
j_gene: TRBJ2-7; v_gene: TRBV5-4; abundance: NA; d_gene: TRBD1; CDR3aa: CASSSTGGRYEQYF; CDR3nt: TGTGCCAGCAGCTCTACAGGGGGCAGGTACGAGCAGTACTTC
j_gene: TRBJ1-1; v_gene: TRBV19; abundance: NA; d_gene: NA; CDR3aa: CASSLGQKNTEAFF; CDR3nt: TGTGCCAGTAGCCTGGGACAAAAGAACACTGAAGCTTTCTTT
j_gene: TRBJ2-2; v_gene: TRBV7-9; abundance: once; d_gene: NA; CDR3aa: CASSRLNTGELFF; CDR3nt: TGTGCCAGCAGTCGACTGAACACCGGGGAGCTGTTTTTT